The 24 T cell receptor beta chains given below trace back to one sample, sequenced in a study of cytomegalovirus exposure and HLA in healthy donors. Amplification used 60 Vbeta primers and 13 Jbeta primers. Only in-frame clones appear in the TCRdb table, and some are missing; sequencing was by immunoSEQ multiplex PCR. The table lists 130,000 or so clones, 77% of them singletons, with around 1.7% in the top ten. Sequenced material: PBMCs. These receptors were taken from a female donor in good health and CMV-seronegative.

The chain combines TRBV28 with TRBJ1-5; D possibly corresponds to TRBD1 (5 bases). This CDR3 region has 18 residues. Germline V gene lookup returns CDR1 MDHEN and CDR2 SYDVKM. V was cut by 2 bases and J by 4 bases, with 21 bases left in between. CDR3 DNA: TGTGCCAGCAGTTTAGTCGGTGTCGGCAGGGCCCTAAATCAGCCCCAGCATTTT. Its protein is CASSLVGVGRALNQPQHF.

The chain recombines TRBV9 with TRBJ1-4, with 9 bases fitting TRBD1. This CDR3 comprises 15 residues. The V segment lost 7 bases and the J segment 6 bases; nucleotides outside the gene matches: 10. Germline values: CDR1 SGDLS, CDR2 YYNGEE. The CDR3 DNA is TGTGCCAGCTCGTACAGGGGGCTTTTGTATGAAAAACTGTTTTTT. It encodes CASSYRGLLYEKLFF.

This clone was observed once. This chain uses TRBV28 with TRBJ2-5, with 7 bases identical to TRBD1. Matching the DNA end better, TRBJ2-7 makes the J call doubtful. Germline V gives CDR1 MDHEN, CDR2 SYDVKM. The CDR3 is 15 residues long. The CDR3 DNA sequence: TGTGCCAGCAGTACGCCGGGACAGCACTCCTACGAGCAGTACTTC. It encodes CASSTPGQHSYEQYF.

The chain carries TRBV30 and TRBJ1-5; 7 nucleotides line up with TRBD1. J was trimmed by 5 bases and V by 2 bases; bases with no gene match: 9. The CDR3 is 15 residues long. Germline V gives CDR1 GTSNPN, CDR2 SVGIG (reference sequence). The CDR3 DNA is TGTGCCTGGAGTCAGGGGACAGTTACGGATCAGCCCCAGCATTTT. Translating it yields CAWSQGTVTDQPQHF.

This clone showed up just a few times. CDR3 protein: CASSYSTGNSPLHF. In nucleotides, the CDR3 is TGTGCCAGCAGTTACTCGACAGGGAATTCACCCCTCCACTTT. V usage is TRBV6-5 and J usage is TRBJ1-6; 7 bases match TRBD1. This CDR3 region has 14 residues. The V gene end was trimmed by 0 bases and the J gene end by 7 bases; junction bases not matched to a gene: 0. Germline loops: CDR1 MNHEY, CDR2 SVGAGI.

This clone has more than one count but fewer than ten. The V gene is TRBV27, the J gene TRBJ2-6; D remains ambiguous. CDR3 length equals 16 residues. V shed 2 bases and J shed 1 base, with 9 bases lying between them. Germline V gene data show CDR1 as MNHEY and CDR2 as SMNVEV (reference sequence). CDR3 nucleotides: TGTGCCAGCAGTTTAACTTCTTTGTCTGGGGCCAACGTCCTGACTTTC. Protein sequence: CASSLTSLSGANVLTF.

The CDR3 DNA is TGTGCCATCAGGTCCGACAGGGCGGAGACCCAGTACTTC. It specifies CAIRSDRAETQYF. The chain has TRBV10-3 and TRBJ2-5, with 7 bases lining up with TRBD1. Trimming removed 6 bases from V and 5 bases from J; junction bases left unmatched: 6. The germline gives CDR1 ENHRY, CDR2 SYGVKD. The CDR3 length is 13 residues.

This clone was observed a handful of times. V and J are TRBV5-1 and TRBJ2-7; TRBD1 matches 8 bases. CDR1 and CDR2 (germline): SGHRS, YFSETQ. V gave up 4 bases and J gave up 3 bases; unmatched junction bases: 12. This CDR3 is 16 amino acids long. CDR3 bases: TGCGCCAGCAGCGCCACCGTTGGACAGGGAGGCTACGAGCAGTACTTC. Its translation is CASSATVGQGGYEQYF.

V gene TRBV10-3 combines with J gene TRBJ2-5; 11 bases map to TRBD2. The CDR3 is made up of 14 amino acids. The germline CDR1 and CDR2 sequences are ENHRY and SYGVKD. Losses at the gene ends were 6 bases for V and 2 bases for J; bases not matched to a gene: 2. The CDR3 sequence is CAISVAGGQETQYF. The CDR3 bases are TGTGCCATCAGCGTAGCGGGGGGGCAAGAGACCCAGTACTTC.

This clone has only a few counts. This chain joins TRBV30 and TRBJ1-1; no definite D call. The CDR3 runs 14 residues. Trimming removed 0 bases from V and 6 bases from J, with 14 bases in between. Germline CDR1 is GTSNPN and CDR2 is SVGIG (reference sequence). CDR3 DNA: TGTGCCTGGAGTGTAGGACCGGCGCGGGCTGAAGCTTTCTTT. Translation: CAWSVGPARAEAFF.

V is TRBV5-6 and J is TRBJ2-3; D is perhaps TRBD1 (5 bases). V was pared by 1 base and J by 0 bases, with 9 bases between. Germline V gene data show CDR1 as SGHDT and CDR2 as YYEEEE. The CDR3 totals 15 residues. CDR3 DNA sequence: TGTGCCAGCAGCTTGTTAGCAGGGAGCACAGATACGCAGTATTTT. It translates to CASSLLAGSTDTQYF.

Written as DNA, the CDR3 is TGCAGCGTTTTAGAGTACGAGCAGTACTTC. Translation gives CSVLEYEQYF. V is TRBV29-1 and J is TRBJ2-7, with D hard to call. Germline-derived CDR1 and CDR2 are SQVTM and ANQGSEA. The V gene lost 5 bases and the J gene lost 4 bases, with 6 bases spanning the gap. The CDR3 extends over 10 amino acids.

This sequence joins TRBV27 and TRBJ2-7; D is perhaps TRBD1 (6 bases). The ends were cut back, 8 bases at V and 2 bases at J, with 19 bases in the middle. CDR1 and CDR2 from the germline V gene are MNHEY and SMNVEV (reference sequence). The CDR3 totals 15 residues. The CDR3 nucleotides are TGTGCCAGCCAAGCTTATTTGGACAGCACCTACGAGCAGTACTTC. This sequence encodes CASQAYLDSTYEQYF.

The chain is built from TRBV9 and TRBJ2-5, with D possibly being TRBD2 (5 bases). V shed 3 bases and J shed 11 bases, with 17 bases lying between them. The length of the CDR3 is 13 residues. Per the germline V gene, CDR1 is SGDLS and CDR2 is YYNGEE. The CDR3 reads CASSGLREWEQYF. The CDR3 nucleotides read TGTGCCAGCAGCGGCCTAAGGGAGTGGGAGCAGTACTTC.

Only one count was recorded for this clone. The chain employs TRBV27 and TRBJ2-2; 7 nucleotides match TRBD1. The germline V gene has CDR1 MNHEY and CDR2 SMNVEV (reference sequence). The CDR3 loop spans 15 amino acids. The V and J ends lost 2 bases and 1 base, in that order; junction bases with no gene match: 1. CDR3 in amino acids: CASSLGQENTGELFF. CDR3 sequence (DNA): TGTGCCAGCAGTTTAGGACAGGAGAACACCGGGGAGCTGTTTTTT.

This clone has a handful of counts. This rearrangement joins TRBV19 to TRBJ1-4; no reliable D call. The ends were cut back, 7 bases at V and 0 bases at J, with 15 bases in the middle. In germline, CDR1 is LNHDA, CDR2 SQIVND (reference sequence). The CDR3 is 16 amino acids. CDR3 protein: CASNRESVATNEKLFF. CDR3 DNA: TGTGCCAGTAATCGGGAATCTGTTGCAACTAATGAAAAACTGTTTTTT.

This chain uses TRBV11-2 with TRBJ2-2, with 7 bases that match TRBD2. The CDR3 sequence is 17 residues long. CDR1 and CDR2 from the germline V gene are SGHAT and FQNNGV. The ends lost 2 bases at V and 3 bases at J; junction bases unmatched: 9. CDR3 DNA: TGTGCCAGCAGCTTAACCAGCGGGAAGACCTACACCGGGGAGCTGTTTTTT. Its translation is CASSLTSGKTYTGELFF.

The chain combines TRBV4-1 with TRBJ2-7; 13 nucleotides agree with TRBD2. The V segment lost 3 bases and the J segment 2 bases; nucleotides outside the gene matches: 7. Germline assignment: CDR1 MGHRA and CDR2 YSYEKL. This CDR3 comprises 17 residues. CDR3 loop: CASSHLGLAGDTYEQYF. CDR3 bases: TGCGCCAGCAGCCACCTCGGACTAGCGGGGGACACCTACGAGCAGTACTTC.

V and J are TRBV7-8 and TRBJ1-4, with D tentatively TRBD1 (5 bases). Germline V gene lookup returns CDR1 SGHVS and CDR2 FQNEAQ. The V gene lost 5 bases and the J gene lost 7 bases, with 32 bases spanning the gap. The CDR3 runs 20 residues. The CDR3 DNA reads TGTGCCAGCAGCGCGACTTTTATAGGGGAGGAGCCCCCGATTCCTGAAAAACTGTTTTTT. It codes for CASSATFIGEEPPIPEKLFF.

The rearrangement links TRBV10-1 to TRBJ2-3; 8 bases line up with TRBD2. The V segment lost 2 bases and the J segment 1 base; nucleotides outside the gene matches: 14. Germline V gene sequence: CDR1 WNHNN, CDR2 SYGVQD (reference sequence). This CDR3 has 19 amino acids. CDR3 in DNA: TGCGCCAGCAGTGAGATCGTAATAGCGGGAACCTCGCGCACAGATACGCAGTATTTT. Residues: CASSEIVIAGTSRTDTQYF.

J is TRBJ2-1 and V is TRBV5-1, with 12 bases that match TRBD2. CDR1 is SGHRS, CDR2 YFSETQ, per germline. The CDR3 sequence is 16 residues long. V was clipped by 4 bases and J by 9 bases; unmatched bases: 11. The CDR3 region is CASSLRLAGEVGEQFF. The DNA for the CDR3 is TGCGCCAGCAGCCTGAGACTAGCGGGAGAAGTAGGTGAGCAGTTCTTC.

The chain combines TRBV15 with TRBJ2-1; D unclear. The CDR3 runs 16 residues. With 0 bases removed from V and 0 bases from J, the gap between germline ends came to 9 bases. Germline V lookup: CDR1 LNHNV, CDR2 YYDKDF (reference sequence). The CDR3 protein is CATSRDLISSYNEQFF. CDR3 nucleotide sequence: TGTGCCACCAGCAGAGATTTAATCAGCTCCTACAATGAGCAGTTCTTC.

DNA of the CDR3: TGTGCCAGCAGCCCCCGGATAGCGGGGGGTACCCCCAGCACAGATACGCAGTATTTT. Its protein product is CASSPRIAGGTPSTDTQYF. V usage is TRBV7-9 and J usage is TRBJ2-3; 10 bases are shared with TRBD2. Losses at the gene ends were 5 bases for V and 0 bases for J; bases not matched to a gene: 14. The germline V gene has CDR1 SEHNR and CDR2 FQNEAQ (reference sequence). The CDR3 is made up of 19 amino acids.

The chain recombines TRBV9 with TRBJ2-2, with D possibly being TRBD2 (6 bases). The germline V gene has CDR1 SGDLS and CDR2 YYNGEE. Trimming shortened V by 3 bases and J by 0 bases, and 9 bases separated the two germline ends. CDR3 length: 15 amino acids. The CDR3 protein is CASSATRPNTGELFF. The CDR3 DNA reads as TGTGCCAGCAGCGCGACTAGGCCGAACACCGGGGAGCTGTTTTTT.